These 27 T cell receptor beta chains originate from one sample sequenced in a study of blood T cell repertoires in COVID-19. Using immunoSEQ multiplex PCR, the repertoire was profiled, and TCRdb retains in-frame clones only, with some absent. The sample records about 220,000 clones, 80% to 90% being singletons. The specimen sequenced was PBMCs or T cells enriched from blood (not recorded which). These receptors came from a woman between 18 and 29 years old in a cohort exposed to, infected with or recovered from COVID-19 (not recorded which).

The V gene is TRBV27, the J gene TRBJ2-2, with D perhaps TRBD1 (6 bases). The germline CDR1 and CDR2 sequences are MNHEY and SMNVEV (reference sequence). Trimming removed 5 bases at V and 5 bases at J, with 15 bases between. This CDR3 has 15 residues. This CDR3 reads CASSTGQPLTGELFF. CDR3 DNA: TGTGCCAGCAGTACTGGACAGCCACTTACCGGGGAGCTGTTTTTT.

V and J are TRBV2 and TRBJ1-4; D is unresolved. This CDR3 region has 11 residues. Germline V gene lookup returns CDR1 SNHLY and CDR2 FYNNEI. Trimming shortened V by 7 bases and J by 6 bases, and 6 bases separated the two germline ends. The CDR3 here is CASKQDEKLFF. DNA for the CDR3: TGTGCCAGCAAGCAGGATGAAAAACTGTTTTTT.

This chain links TRBV11-1 with TRBJ2-3, with 7 bases aligning to TRBD2. Germline lookup yields CDR1 SGHAT and CDR2 FQDESV (reference sequence). Losses at the gene ends were 3 bases for V and 5 bases for J; bases not matched to a gene: 11. The CDR3 is made up of 16 amino acids. This chain's CDR3 is CASSFAVGGPGDTQYF. DNA of the CDR3: TGTGCCAGCAGCTTTGCAGTGGGAGGGCCGGGAGATACGCAGTATTTT.

This chain connects TRBV27 to TRBJ2-2; 12 positions match TRBD2. V was pared by 5 bases and J by 3 bases, with 4 bases of the junction left unmatched. Germline V gene data show CDR1 as MNHEY and CDR2 as SMNVEV (reference sequence). The CDR3 length is 16 residues. CDR3 coding DNA: TGTGCCAGCAGTACGGGACTAGCGGGTTACACCGGGGAGCTGTTTTTT. Its protein is CASSTGLAGYTGELFF.

The rearrangement links TRBV20-1 to TRBJ2-7, with D possibly being TRBD2 (5 bases). This CDR3 is 10 amino acids long. The germline gives CDR1 DFQATT, CDR2 SNEGSKA (reference sequence). V lost 6 bases to trimming and J lost 5 bases, with 8 bases between them. CDR3 nucleotides: TGCAGTGCCGCGCGGGACGAGCAGTACTTC. Translation gives CSAARDEQYF.

This chain joins TRBV9 and TRBJ1-2, with TRBD1 matching 11 bases. Germline trimming cut 4 bases from V and 8 bases from J; bases unmatched to any gene: 7. The germline CDR1 and CDR2 sequences are SGDLS and YYNGEE. The CDR3 runs to 14 residues. The CDR3, as DNA: TGTGCCAGCAGCCCGCGGGACAGGGGGTACGGCTACACCTTC. This codes for CASSPRDRGYGYTF.

The CDR3 coding sequence is TGTGCCAGCAGCTTGCAGGGGGCCCCAGAGACCCAGTACTTC. Its translation is CASSLQGAPETQYF. The chain has TRBV5-4 and TRBJ2-5; 8 nucleotides agree with TRBD1. This CDR3 is 14 amino acids long. Germline V lookup: CDR1 SGHNT, CDR2 YYREEE (reference sequence). Trimming cost V 1 base and J 4 bases; bases outside gene matches: 3. Supplemented by reference TRBV5-4 and TRBJ2-5, the full variable domain reads ETGVTQSPTHLIKTRGQQVTLRCSSQSGHNTVSWYQQALGQGPQFIFQYYREEENGRGNFPPRFSGLQFPNYSSELNVNALELDDSALYLCASSLQGAPETQYFGPGTRLLVL.

The chain uses TRBV21-1 and TRBJ1-1; the DNA was not used to check the table's D call, TRBD1. TRBV21-1 is a pseudogene. This CDR3 region has 15 residues. The CDR3 region has the DNA TGTGCCAGCAGCACGCTCGGGGGACAGGGTGGTGAAGCTTTCTTT. This sequence encodes CASSTLGGQGGEAFF.

J is TRBJ1-2 and V is TRBV6-5, with D tentatively TRBD1 (6 bases). Trimming cost V 5 bases and J 6 bases, with 7 bases left between them. Germline loops: CDR1 MNHEY, CDR2 SVGAGI. The CDR3 runs 11 residues. CDR3 sequence reads: CASSKGDGYTF. DNA of the CDR3: TGTGCCAGCAGTAAGGGGGATGGCTACACCTTC.

The V call is TRBV10-2, the J call TRBJ2-7, with D possibly TRBD2 on 6 matching bases. Trimming stripped 0 bases from V and 3 bases from J, with 9 bases between. There are 14 residues in the CDR3. CDR1 is WSHSY, CDR2 SAAADI, per germline. CDR3 in amino acids: CASSESDGSYEQYF. CDR3 sequence (DNA): TGCGCCAGCAGTGAGTCCGACGGGAGCTACGAGCAGTACTTC.

CDR3 region: CAWSGIQQGATNEKLFF. The CDR3 DNA is TGTGCCTGGAGTGGAATCCAGCAGGGGGCAACTAATGAAAAACTGTTTTTT. The chain carries TRBV30 and TRBJ1-4, with 7 bases matching TRBD1. The J segment lost 0 bases and the V segment lost 1 base, leaving 8 bases of the junction unmatched. The CDR3 has 17 residues. In germline, CDR1 is GTSNPN, CDR2 SVGIG (reference sequence).

The chain recombines TRBV7-6 with TRBJ2-5, with D perhaps matching TRBD1 (6 bases). V lost 5 bases to trimming and J lost 4 bases, with 17 bases between them. Germline V CDR1 and CDR2: SGHVS, FNYEAQ. This CDR3 spans 15 amino acids. The CDR3 protein is CASSPHFGGRETQYF. CDR3 coding DNA: TGTGCCAGCAGCCCTCATTTTGGGGGCAGAGAGACCCAGTACTTC.

J is TRBJ1-4 and V is TRBV18; tentative D call: TRBD1 (6 bases). This CDR3 has 13 residues. The germline CDR1 and CDR2 sequences are KGHSH and LQKENI. V shed 2 bases and J shed 8 bases, with 9 bases lying between them. CDR3 DNA sequence: TGTGCCAGCTCACCAGGACAGAGGGAAAAACTGTTTTTT. Translating gives CASSPGQREKLFF.

The DNA for the CDR3 is TGTGCCAGCAGCTCCGGCTCCAGGAATGAACAGCCCCAGCATTTT. Residues: CASSSGSRNEQPQHF. The rearrangement uses TRBV7-2 and TRBJ1-5, with no clear D. Germline CDR1 and CDR2: SGHTA and FQGNSA. The CDR3 is 15 residues long. Deletions cut 4 bases from V and 7 bases from J, with 17 bases between.

The chain couples TRBV14 to TRBJ1-1; 10 bases are a match to TRBD1. Germline V lookup: CDR1 SGHDN, CDR2 FVKESK. The CDR3 has 16 amino acids. The ends lost 3 bases at V and 5 bases at J; junction bases unmatched: 9. CDR3 in DNA: TGTGCCAGCAGCCAGGGACAGGGGTGGTCAGAAACTGAAGCTTTCTTT. It specifies CASSQGQGWSETEAFF.

This sequence joins TRBV12-3 or TRBV12-4 and TRBJ1-1; no reliable D call. CDR3 size: 13 residues. V gave up 5 bases and J gave up 8 bases, with 15 bases separating them. CDR3: CASSTTPGIEAFF. The CDR3 bases are TGTGCCAGCAGTACCACCCCCGGGATAGAAGCTTTCTTT.

CDR3 loop: CASSPTPVRQGSDTQYF. DNA for the CDR3: TGCGCCAGCAGCCCGACTCCCGTAAGACAGGGTTCAGATACGCAGTATTTT. This rearrangement joins TRBV5-1 to TRBJ2-3; 7 bases line up with TRBD1. This CDR3 contains 17 residues. Germline V gene data show CDR1 as SGHRS and CDR2 as YFSETQ. V lost 4 bases to trimming and J lost 4 bases; unmatched junction nucleotides: 15.

The chain uses TRBV5-1 and TRBJ2-7; TRBD2 aligns across 13 bases. This CDR3 is built from 16 residues. V lost 0 bases, J lost 7 bases, and 7 bases stayed unmatched. Germline lookup yields CDR1 SGHRS and CDR2 YFSETQ. The CDR3 region is CASSLDGLAGAREQYF. CDR3 nucleotide sequence: TGCGCCAGCAGCTTGGATGGACTAGCGGGAGCGCGGGAGCAGTACTTC.

The chain carries TRBV29-1 and TRBJ2-1; 8 nucleotides align to TRBD2. The germline V gene has CDR1 SQVTM and CDR2 ANQGSEA. V lost 1 base to trimming and J lost 9 bases; unmatched junction nucleotides: 17. CDR3 length: 17 amino acids. The CDR3 is CSVEGGLDRGKLGEQFF. The DNA of the CDR3 is TGCAGCGTTGAAGGGGGACTAGACCGTGGGAAATTAGGTGAGCAGTTCTTC.

The chain's CDR3 is CASSPTGYQHEQYF. The DNA for the CDR3 is TGTGCCAGCAGTCCTACAGGGTACCAACACGAGCAGTACTTC. The rearrangement uses TRBV27 and TRBJ2-7; D possibly corresponds to TRBD1 (6 bases). V lost 5 bases to trimming and J lost 5 bases, with 16 bases between them. The CDR3 spans 14 residues. CDR1 and CDR2 from the germline V gene are MNHEY and SMNVEV (reference sequence).

The J gene is TRBJ1-1, the V gene TRBV5-1, with 7 bases matching TRBD1. Germline V gene data show CDR1 as SGHRS and CDR2 as YFSETQ. With V trimmed by 4 bases and J by 4 bases, 4 bases remained unmatched. This CDR3 region has 13 residues. The CDR3 sequence: CASSNRGSTEAFF. For the CDR3, the DNA is TGCGCCAGCAGCAACAGGGGTTCCACTGAAGCTTTCTTT.

The V gene is TRBV19, the J gene TRBJ1-5; TRBD1 might be the D (6 bases). Deletions cut 7 bases from V and 4 bases from J, with 14 bases between. Germline CDR1 reads LNHDA; CDR2 reads SQIVND (reference sequence). The CDR3 totals 14 residues. The CDR3 DNA follows: TGTGCCAGTAACCCAGGGGAGGGAAATCAGCCCCAGCATTTT. Translating gives CASNPGEGNQPQHF.

The J gene is TRBJ2-1, the V gene TRBV5-1; 8 bases agree with TRBD2. The germline V gene has CDR1 SGHRS and CDR2 YFSETQ. Losses at the gene ends were 0 bases for V and 7 bases for J; bases not matched to a gene: 3. The CDR3 sequence is 14 residues long. The CDR3 loop reads CASSLGTSPNEQFF. The DNA for the CDR3 is TGCGCCAGCAGCTTGGGGACTAGCCCAAATGAGCAGTTCTTC.

J is TRBJ2-3 and V is TRBV3-1 (or the pseudogene TRBV3-2), with a tentative D call TRBD1 (6 bases). Trimming removed 5 bases from V and 4 bases from J, with 16 bases in between. The CDR3 contains 15 residues. From germline, CDR1 is LGHDT and CDR2 YNNKEL (reference sequence). CDR3 protein: CASSETTGFADTQYF. The CDR3 DNA follows: TGTGCCAGCAGCGAGACAACAGGGTTCGCAGATACGCAGTATTTT.

This chain links TRBV5-5 with TRBJ1-4; 8 bases fit TRBD1. CDR1 is SGHKS and CDR2 is YYEKEE in the germline V gene (reference sequence). The CDR3 extends over 15 amino acids. J gave up 7 bases and V 0 bases, and 5 bases lay outside the gene matches. The CDR3 sequence is CASSLDRGSGEKLFF. The DNA for the CDR3 is TGTGCCAGCAGCTTGGACAGGGGGAGTGGTGAAAAACTGTTTTTT.

The rearrangement joins TRBV30 to TRBJ2-3; the D gene is possibly TRBD1 (6 bases). Trimming took off 3 bases at V and 8 bases at J, with 12 bases between the two ends. The germline V gene encodes CDR1 GTSNPN and CDR2 SVGIG (reference sequence). The CDR3 is 12 residues long. The CDR3 is CAWRRGTGTQYF. The CDR3 region has the DNA TGTGCCTGGAGAAGGGGGACCGGTACGCAGTATTTT.

The chain is built from TRBV6-1 and TRBJ2-7; D not resolved. Between the trimmed V and J ends, which lost 0 bases and 1 base, there was a span of 10 bases. CDR1 is MNHNS, CDR2 SASEGT, per germline. The CDR3 totals 15 residues. The CDR3 DNA follows: TGTGCCAGCAGTGAAGCAGTGGTAGCTTCCTACGAGCAGTACTTC. It specifies CASSEAVVASYEQYF.